This is a list of T cell receptor beta chains from one sample in a study of T cell responses to AZD1222 COVID-19 vaccine. The data were produced by immunoSEQ multiplex PCR, yet TCRdb's version contains in-frame clones alone and is incomplete. This table has about 140,000 clones, 91% appearing once. This sample comprised peripheral blood, obtained 28 days after the second AZD1222 dose. The receptor source for this set is an adult who received the AZD1222 COVID-19 vaccine. CDR3s include the opening cysteine and the closing phenylalanine or tryptophan. The order of the fields is V gene, D gene, J gene, clone size, CDR3 DNA, CDR3 protein. A D gene is named only where the DNA matches it firmly. Expanded clones get a size class; other rows say once, few or many, or leave the size out.

>TRBV29-1|TRBD1|TRBJ1-2|-
TGCAGCGCTATGGGACAGGGGACTTCTCGGTATGGCTACACCTTC
CSAMGQGTSRYGYTF
>TRBV5-1|-|TRBJ2-1|-
TGCGCCAGCAGCTTGAGGGACTTTCAACCTTCCACAAATATCTTGGATGAGCAGTTCTTC
CASSLRDFQPSTNILDEQFF
>TRBV28|-|TRBJ1-2|-
TGTGCCAGCAGTTTGGTCGGGACCGGCTATGGCTACACCTTC
CASSLVGTGYGYTF
>TRBV28|TRBD2|TRBJ2-5|-
TGTGCCAGCAGTCCGGGGTCTAGCGGAAAAGAGACCCAGTACTTC
CASSPGSSGKETQYF
>TRBV19|TRBD1|TRBJ1-6|-
TGTGCCAGTAGTCCATGGGACAGGGATGGGCGGGTCCTCCACTTT
CASSPWDRDGRVLHF
>TRBV12-3/TRBV12-4|-|TRBJ2-7|-
TGTGCCAGCAGCCCCCAAATGCGTGAGCAGTACTTC
CASSPQMREQYF
>TRBV3-1/TRBV3-2|-|TRBJ2-1|-
TGTGCCAGCAGCCGGGGACCGTACAATGAGCAGTTCTTC
CASSRGPYNEQFF
>TRBV10-3|-|TRBJ1-4|-
TGTGCCATCGGCGCGACAGCCGAAAAACTGTTTTTT
CAIGATAEKLFF
>TRBV18|-|TRBJ2-2|-
TGTGCCAGCTCACCTAAGGCAGGCGGGGAGCTGTTTTTT
CASSPKAGGELFF
>TRBV3-1/TRBV3-2|-|TRBJ1-5|-
TGTGCCAGCAGCCAAGGGGTACAGCCCCAGCATTTT
CASSQGVQPQHF
>TRBV4-1|-|TRBJ1-2|-
TGCGCCAGCAGCCAAGACGGTGTGGACGGTAGGTTTGGCTACACCTTC
CASSQDGVDGRFGYTF
>TRBV4-1|TRBD1|TRBJ2-7|-
TGCGCCAGCAGCCAAGCGGGACAGGGGGCCGGCGAGCAGTACTTC
CASSQAGQGAGEQYF
>TRBV2|TRBD1|TRBJ1-5|-
TGTGCCAGCAGTGGACAGGGGGCCAGTCAGCCCCAGCATTTT
CASSGQGASQPQHF
>TRBV10-3|TRBD1|TRBJ2-7|-
TGTGCCATCAGTGCAGTTGGACAGGGGGCGGGCGAGCAGTACTTC
CAISAVGQGAGEQYF
>TRBV19|TRBD1|TRBJ1-4|-
TGTGCCAGTAGTAAGCAGGGGGCGTCCGAAAAACTGTTTTTT
CASSKQGASEKLFF
>TRBV12-3/TRBV12-4|TRBD1|TRBJ1-2|few
TGTGCCAGCAGCGCCTTGACTTGGACAGGGTACACCTTC
CASSALTWTGYTF
>TRBV5-5|-|TRBJ2-7|-
TGTGCCAGCAGCCGGACGGAACTTTCCTACGAGCAGTACTTC
CASSRTELSYEQYF
>TRBV13|-|TRBJ2-2|-
TGTGCCAGCAGCTTAATTACAACAGGGTATGCCGGGGAGCTGTTTTTT
CASSLITTGYAGELFF
>TRBV4-1|TRBD1|TRBJ2-1|-
TGCGCCAGCAGCCAAATTCCGGGACAGGGCGGGGAGCAGTTCTTC
CASSQIPGQGGEQFF
>TRBV18|-|TRBJ1-3|-
TGTGCCAGCTCACCACCTGAGCGGCCGCTACTTGGAAACACCATATATTTT
CASSPPERPLLGNTIYF
>TRBV5-6|-|TRBJ2-2|-
TGTGCCAGCAGCTTCCTTTTGGGGACGGCGAACACCGGGGAGCTGTTTTTT
CASSFLLGTANTGELFF
>TRBV5-1|TRBD2|TRBJ2-5|-
TGCGCCAGCAGCTCCTTAGGACTTCTAGCGGGAGAAGGAGAGACCCAGTACTTC
CASSSLGLLAGEGETQYF
>TRBV11-2|TRBD2|TRBJ2-1|-
TGTGCCAGCAGCTTATACCGCGGGAGCTACAATGAGCAGTTCTTC
CASSLYRGSYNEQFF
>TRBV27|-|TRBJ2-5|-
TGTGCCAGCAGTTTTGGAGGGGCGCAACAAGAGACCCAGTACTTC
CASSFGGAQQETQYF
>TRBV11-2|TRBD1|TRBJ1-2|-
TGTGCCAGCAGAAGACCCGGGACAGGGTCTGGCTACACCTTC
CASRRPGTGSGYTF
>TRBV28|TRBD1|TRBJ2-1|once
TGTGCCAGCAGTACGACAGGGGCGGTTTACAATGAGCAGTTCTTC
CASSTTGAVYNEQFF
>TRBV29-1|-|TRBJ2-6|-
TGCAGCGTTGGGTTCAGGGGCACTGGGGCCAACGTCCTGACTTTC
CSVGFRGTGANVLTF
>TRBV6-5|TRBD2|TRBJ2-7|-
TGTGCCAGCAGCGGCCCGGGGGGCTCCTACGAGCAGTACTTC
CASSGPGGSYEQYF
>TRBV19|TRBD1|TRBJ2-7|-
TGTGCCAGTAGTCTTAGGACAGGCGGATACGAGCAGTACTTC
CASSLRTGGYEQYF
>TRBV9|-|TRBJ1-2|-
TGTGCCAGCAGCCCGGGACTGATGGTTAACTATGGCTACACCTTC
CASSPGLMVNYGYTF
>TRBV6-5|TRBD1|TRBJ1-6|-
TGTGCCAGCACGACAGGGGAAAATTCACCCCTCCACTTT
CASTTGENSPLHF
>TRBV15|-|TRBJ2-1|-
TGTGCCACCAGCAGGACCTCCAATGAGCAGTTCTTC
CATSRTSNEQFF
>TRBV7-9|TRBD2|TRBJ2-3|once
TGTGCCAGCAGCCATAGCGGGAGCACAGATACGCAGTATTTT
CASSHSGSTDTQYF
>TRBV15|-|TRBJ1-2|few
TGTGCCACCTTCGGACCCTATGGCTACACCTTC
CATFGPYGYTF
>TRBV7-6|-|TRBJ2-7|-
TGTGCCAGCAGCCCCCCCTACGAGCAGTACTTC
CASSPPYEQYF
>TRBV7-2|-|TRBJ2-2|-
TGTGCCAGCAGCGAAACCGGGGAGCTGTTTTTT
CASSETGELFF
>TRBV11-2|-|TRBJ1-1|-
TGTGCCAGCAGCTTAAGTGGTGAGTTCCCGCAACGGACTGAAGCTTTCTTT
CASSLSGEFPQRTEAFF
>TRBV4-1|-|TRBJ2-1|-
TGCGCCAGCAGCCAAGAACCTGAGGGGGGGCCAATTTACAATGAGCAGTTCTTC
CASSQEPEGGPIYNEQFF
>TRBV5-8|TRBD1|TRBJ2-7|once
TGTGCCAGCAGCTTGAGGACAGGGGCCCCATCCTACGAGCAGTACTTC
CASSLRTGAPSYEQYF
>TRBV27|-|TRBJ1-5|-
TGTGCCAGCAGTTTTGTGGGGAGCAATCAGCCCCAGCATTTT
CASSFVGSNQPQHF
>TRBV28|-|TRBJ1-4|-
TGTGCCAGCAGTTCCACAGGGCCGGGAGGTGAAAAACTGTTTTTT
CASSSTGPGGEKLFF
>TRBV15|TRBD2|TRBJ2-5|-
TGTGCCACCAGCGTCAGGCGGGGGGCACAAGAGACCCAGTACTTC
CATSVRRGAQETQYF